Each of the 31 T cell receptor beta chains below was sequenced from the same sample in a study of T-cell memory formation after mild COVID-19. TCRdb recomputed calls from the 5' RACE reads with MiXCR, one row per CDR3 protein. The data contain roughly 600,000 distinct CDR3 sequences, about 20% of them seen just once; the ten biggest clones take up approximately 12%. The material sequenced was PBMCs or a T cell subset sorted from them (not recorded which). The source of these receptors is an adult woman who had mild COVID-19 (a few samples of this study predate the infection). Cell type and time point are not known.

This clonotype showed up many times. This chain joins TRBV9 and TRBJ1-1; 9 bases match TRBD1. The CDR3 spans 14 residues. The V gene end was trimmed by 0 bases and the J gene end by 7 bases; junction bases not matched to a gene: 4. Germline values: CDR1 SGDLS, CDR2 YYNGEE. CDR3 coding DNA: TGTGCCAGCAGCGTAGGAACAGGGGGCAATGAAGCTTTCTTT. This sequence encodes CASSVGTGGNEAFF. Based on the CDR3 plus reference TRBV9 and TRBJ1-1, the full variable domain is DSGVTQTPKHLITATGQRVTLRCSPRSGDLSVYWYQQSLDQGLQFLIQYYNGEERAKGNILERFSAQQFPDLHSELNLSSLELGDSALYFCASSVGTGGNEAFFGQGTRLTVV.

This clonotype was detected only a few times. The J gene is TRBJ1-4, the V gene TRBV20-1, with TRBD1 as a possible D gene (5 bases). V gave up 5 bases and J gave up 7 bases, with 14 bases separating them. This CDR3 comprises 13 residues. The germline V gene encodes CDR1 DFQATT and CDR2 SNEGSKA (reference sequence). In nucleotides, the CDR3 is TGCAGTGCTTTTGGGGGAGTTGGTGAAAAACTGTTTTTT. Its protein product is CSAFGGVGEKLFF.

The chain carries TRBV10-3 and TRBJ1-3, with D hard to call. Germline CDR1 ENHRY, CDR2 SYGVKD. CDR3 length: 14 residues. Between the trimmed V and J ends, which lost 8 bases and 6 bases, there was a span of 17 bases. DNA of the CDR3: TGTGCCATCTATTGGGAATGGCCGCAAAACACCATATATTTT. Translating it yields CAIYWEWPQNTIYF.

This clonotype was observed a few times. The chain is built from TRBV4-1 and TRBJ1-2; TRBD1 matches at 7 bases. Germline trimming cut 7 bases from V and 7 bases from J; bases unmatched to any gene: 15. CDR1 is MGHRA and CDR2 is YSYEKL in the germline V gene. This CDR3 comprises 15 residues. The CDR3 loop is CASNKALDRTGGYTF. CDR3 DNA sequence: TGCGCCAGCAACAAAGCGTTGGACAGGACGGGTGGCTACACCTTC.

The chain has TRBV7-2 and TRBJ2-3; 12 bases match TRBD2. CDR1 SGHTA and CDR2 FQGNSA come from the germline V gene. The CDR3 totals 15 residues. V trimming: 8 bases; J trimming: 2 bases; junction bases outside the gene matches: 5. CDR3 bases: TGTGCCAGCGGCGGACTAGCGGGATTCACAGATACGCAGTATTTT. Translation: CASGGLAGFTDTQYF. The variable domain in full, completed from reference TRBV7-2 and TRBJ2-3, reads GAGVSQSPSNKVTEKGKDVELRCDPISGHTALYWYRQSLGQGLEFLIYFQGNSAPDKSGLPSDRFSAERTGGSVSTLTIQRTQQEDSAVYLCASGGLAGFTDTQYFGPGTRLTVL.

The chain carries TRBV29-1 and TRBJ1-5; D unresolved. The CDR3 totals 14 residues. V was cut by 6 bases and J by 5 bases, with 17 bases left in between. CDR1 is SQVTM, CDR2 ANQGSEA, per germline. The CDR3 loop reads CSVGKSGRDQPQHF. CDR3 DNA sequence: TGCAGCGTAGGCAAGAGCGGGAGGGATCAGCCCCAGCATTTT.

This clonotype has more than one count but fewer than ten. CDR3: CASSLTAGAVVYGYTF. As DNA, the CDR3 is TGCGCCAGCAGCTTGACGGCAGGGGCGGTGGTCTATGGCTACACCTTC. V usage is TRBV5-1 and J usage is TRBJ1-2; D is perhaps TRBD1 (6 bases). Between the trimmed V and J ends, which lost 1 base and 4 bases, there was a span of 17 bases. This CDR3 has 16 residues. The germline V gene has CDR1 SGHRS and CDR2 YFSETQ.

This chain uses TRBV4-3 with TRBJ2-3, with TRBD2 matching 10 bases. The V gene end was trimmed by 3 bases and the J gene end by 4 bases; junction bases not matched to a gene: 10. Germline V gene data show CDR1 as LGHNA and CDR2 as YSLEER. The CDR3 is 17 residues long. The CDR3 bases are TGCGCCAGCAGCCAGGGGAGCGGGAGGGCCGTTGCAGATACGCAGTATTTT. It codes for CASSQGSGRAVADTQYF.

This clonotype was seen a handful of times. The chain has TRBV9 and TRBJ1-3, with 7 bases identical to TRBD1. With 0 bases clipped from V and 4 bases from J, the junction kept 4 bases outside the gene matches. CDR1 SGDLS and CDR2 YYNGEE come from the germline V gene. The CDR3 runs 15 residues. For the CDR3, the DNA is TGTGCCAGCAGCGTAGGGGACAGCTCAGGAAACACCATATATTTT. Translating gives CASSVGDSSGNTIYF. Looking up the rest from reference TRBV9 and TRBJ1-3 gives the full variable domain: DSGVTQTPKHLITATGQRVTLRCSPRSGDLSVYWYQQSLDQGLQFLIQYYNGEERAKGNILERFSAQQFPDLHSELNLSSLELGDSALYFCASSVGDSSGNTIYFGEGSWLTVV.

There are many counts of this clonotype. The chain is built from TRBV11-2 and TRBJ2-3, with 7 bases fitting TRBD1. Losses at the gene ends were 6 bases for V and 4 bases for J; bases not matched to a gene: 4. This CDR3 contains 13 residues. Germline V gives CDR1 SGHAT, CDR2 FQNNGV. The DNA for the CDR3 is TGTGCCAGCAGGACAGGGATGTCAGATACGCAGTATTTT. Translated, it gives CASRTGMSDTQYF. Complete variable domain (other parts from reference TRBV11-2 and TRBJ2-3): EAGVAQSPRYKIIEKRQSVAFWCNPISGHATLYWYQQILGQGPKLLIQFQNNGVVDDSQLPKDRFSAERLKGVDSTLKIQPAKLEDSAVYLCASRTGMSDTQYFGPGTRLTVL.

This clonotype occurred a few times. In nucleotides, the CDR3 is TGCGCCAGCACCCATAGCCTTCCCGCCGAACTGAGTGAGCAGTTCTTC. Protein: CASTHSLPAELSEQFF. The rearrangement links TRBV4-1 to TRBJ2-1; no clear D gene. This CDR3 has 16 residues. Germline V lookup: CDR1 MGHRA, CDR2 YSYEKL. Between the trimmed V and J ends, which lost 7 bases and 9 bases, there was a span of 25 bases.

The chain employs TRBV5-4 and TRBJ2-7; tentatively, D is TRBD1 or TRBD2 (5 bases each). From germline, CDR1 is SGHNT and CDR2 YYREEE (reference sequence). Trimming cost V 7 bases and J 0 bases, with 17 bases left between them. The CDR3 consists of 15 residues. For the CDR3, the DNA is TGTGCCAGCCGGAATCGTGAGGGGTCCTCCTACGAGCAGTACTTC. Its translation is CASRNREGSSYEQYF.

The chain couples TRBV2 to TRBJ2-3, with D perhaps TRBD1 (6 bases). The germline V gene encodes CDR1 SNHLY and CDR2 FYNNEI. Trimming removed 9 bases at V and 4 bases at J, with 20 bases between. This CDR3 spans 15 amino acids. The DNA for the CDR3 is TGTGCCAGGACGCTCCCTCAGGGGCCAGCAGATACGCAGTATTTT. It yields the protein CARTLPQGPADTQYF.

The chain employs TRBV5-6 and TRBJ2-1; D gene uncertain. V was clipped by 0 bases and J by 10 bases, with 8 bases between them. In germline, CDR1 is SGHDT, CDR2 YYEEEE. The CDR3 sequence is 12 residues long. As DNA, the CDR3 is TGTGCCAGCAGCTTGGTCAGCAAGGAGCAGTTCTTC. Protein sequence: CASSLVSKEQFF.

This chain uses TRBV27 with TRBJ2-4; D tentatively fits TRBD1 or TRBD2 (5 bases each). The V end was cut by 3 bases, the J end by 9 bases, with 15 bases between. Per the germline V gene, CDR1 is MNHEY and CDR2 is SMNVEV (reference sequence). CDR3 length: 14 residues. CDR3 DNA sequence: TGTGCCAGCAGTTTTGGTACTAGAGGGGTCATTCAGTACTTC. This codes for CASSFGTRGVIQYF.

To note about this clonotype: This may be a read error: a much more frequent sequence differs by one nucleotide. The CDR3 DNA reads as TGTGCCAGCAGGGACAGTACGAACACTGAAGCTTTCTTT. Translation: CASRDSTNTEAFF. V and J are TRBV25-1 and TRBJ1-1; possibly TRBD1 for D (6 bases). Germline loops: CDR1 MGHDK, CDR2 SYGVNS. The CDR3 is 13 amino acids. V was cut by 6 bases and J by 1 base, with 9 bases left in between.

V and J are TRBV7-2 and TRBJ1-5, with unresolved D. The CDR3 runs 14 residues. V was trimmed by 2 bases and J by 3 bases, leaving 8 bases between them. Germline-derived CDR1 and CDR2 are SGHTA and FQGNSA. The CDR3 here is CASSLQPNNQPQHF. The CDR3 coding sequence is TGTGCCAGCAGCTTACAGCCTAACAATCAGCCCCAGCATTTT.

This clonotype was observed a few times. The V call is TRBV12-3 or TRBV12-4, the J call TRBJ2-1; 8 nucleotides match TRBD1. The CDR3 contains 18 residues. J was trimmed by 8 bases and V by 2 bases; bases with no gene match: 17. CDR3 in DNA: TGTGCCAGCAGTTTACGCTCCAGGGGGCTGGTCCCCAGCGATGAGCAGTTCTTC. Translated: CASSLRSRGLVPSDEQFF.

This clonotype was found a few times. The DNA of the CDR3 is TGTGCCACCAGCAGAGAACCTAGCGGGAGGGCCCATGAGCAGTTCTTC. It encodes CATSREPSGRAHEQFF. The chain couples TRBV15 to TRBJ2-1; TRBD2 matches at 12 bases. V was pared by 0 bases and J by 8 bases, with 5 bases of the junction left unmatched. The CDR3 spans 16 residues. Germline values: CDR1 LNHNV, CDR2 YYDKDF (reference sequence).

This clonotype has a count of ten or more. The chain is built from TRBV7-2 and TRBJ2-3; D is unclear. CDR3 length: 14 amino acids. The germline V and J ends were trimmed by 2 bases and 1 base, with 7 bases remaining between them. CDR1 is SGHTA, CDR2 FQGNSA, per germline. The CDR3 here is CASSLKWGTDTQYF. In nucleotides, the CDR3 is TGTGCCAGCAGCTTAAAGTGGGGCACAGATACGCAGTATTTT.

This clonotype turned up a few times. The chain carries TRBV7-2 and TRBJ1-2; D is undetermined. CDR3 length: 14 residues. V lost 5 bases and J lost 8, with 18 bases in between. The germline V gene has CDR1 SGHTA and CDR2 FQGNSA. The CDR3 here is CASSQPGIGGGYTF. CDR3 nucleotide sequence: TGTGCCAGCAGCCAACCGGGGATCGGTGGAGGCTACACCTTC.

This clonotype was found a few times. The chain couples TRBV11-2 to TRBJ2-2, with 7 bases fitting TRBD1. The V gene's germline CDR1 is SGHAT and CDR2 FQNNGV. J was trimmed by 5 bases and V by 4 bases; bases with no gene match: 4. The CDR3 runs to 14 residues. The CDR3 here is CASSSKTGTGELFF. In nucleotides, the CDR3 is TGTGCCAGCAGCTCGAAGACAGGGACCGGGGAGCTGTTTTTT.

Only a few counts were recorded for this clonotype. Written as DNA, the CDR3 is TGTGCCAGCAGCTTCCTACCGAACACTGAAGCTTTCTTT. Protein sequence: CASSFLPNTEAFF. The chain joins TRBV7-2 to TRBJ1-1; D gene ambiguous. Trimming removed 3 bases at V and 1 base at J, with 6 bases between. Per the germline V gene, CDR1 is SGHTA and CDR2 is FQGNSA. The CDR3 covers 13 residues.

This clonotype has a handful of counts. This sequence joins TRBV7-6 and TRBJ1-2; tentatively, D is TRBD1 (5 bases). This CDR3 is built from 13 residues. Germline loops: CDR1 SGHVS, CDR2 FNYEAQ. V was clipped by 8 bases and J by 2 bases, with 12 bases between them. CDR3 region: CASRGMGNYGYTF. CDR3 in DNA: TGTGCCAGCCGGGGGATGGGAAACTATGGCTACACCTTC. Full variable domain (rest looked up from reference TRBV7-6 and TRBJ1-2): GAGVSQSPRYKVTKRGQDVALRCDPISGHVSLYWYRQALGQGPEFLTYFNYEAQQDKSGLPNDRFSAERPEGSISTLTIQRTEQRDSAMYRCASRGMGNYGYTFGSGTRLTVV.

J is TRBJ1-2 and V is TRBV5-5; D not certain. Germline values: CDR1 SGHKS, CDR2 YYEKEE (reference sequence). This CDR3 contains 13 residues. Trimming removed 4 bases at V and 2 bases at J, with 9 bases between. CDR3 coding DNA: TGTGCCAGCAGCCAGACCAGAAACTATGGCTACACCTTC. Residues: CASSQTRNYGYTF.

The CDR3 protein is CATSDRTGFGGYTF. The CDR3 DNA is TGTGCCACCAGTGATCGAACAGGGTTTGGTGGCTACACCTTC. The rearrangement joins TRBV24-1 to TRBJ1-2; D is possibly TRBD1 (6 bases). CDR1 is KGHDR and CDR2 is SFDVKD in the germline V gene. V was shortened by 3 bases and J by 7 bases, with 14 bases between the two germline ends. This CDR3 has 14 amino acids.

Regarding this clonotype: The junction does not match germline at one end; this may be a read error. The V call is TRBV12-3 or TRBV12-4, the J call TRBJ2-5, with a weak D call TRBD1 (6 bases). This CDR3 spans 15 amino acids. The CDR3 region is CASSLALGGQETQYF. DNA for the CDR3: TGTGCTAGCAGCTTAGCCCTAGGGGGCCAAGAGACCCAGTACTTC.

The table lists this clonotype with many counts. The chain is built from TRBV6-5 and TRBJ1-1, with D hard to call. Germline CDR1 MNHEY, CDR2 SVGAGI. CDR3 length: 13 residues. V lost 1 base and J 1 base, leaving 4 bases between the germline ends. CDR3 sequence: CASSYLGNTEAFF. The CDR3 nucleotides are TGTGCCAGCAGTTACTTGGGGAACACTGAAGCTTTCTTT.

This clonotype turned up a few times. This chain joins TRBV19 and TRBJ2-1; TRBD2 matches 10 bases. The V gene's germline CDR1 is LNHDA and CDR2 SQIVND (reference sequence). V shed 3 bases and J 9 bases; nucleotides not matched to a gene: 8. The CDR3 loop spans 15 amino acids. CDR3 loop: CASSISASGSAEQFF. The CDR3 bases are TGTGCCAGTAGTATCTCTGCTAGCGGGAGTGCTGAGCAGTTCTTC.

This clonotype has ten or more counts. DNA for the CDR3: TGCGCCAGCAGCCAAGGGGCGGGGGGGTTGGCAGATACGCAGTATTTT. Residues: CASSQGAGGLADTQYF. The rearrangement joins TRBV4-1 to TRBJ2-3, with 9 bases fitting TRBD2. Germline values: CDR1 MGHRA, CDR2 YSYEKL. CDR3 size: 16 residues. V lost 1 base to trimming and J lost 4 bases; unmatched junction nucleotides: 6.

In this sample, this clonotype turned up many times. The chain combines TRBV20-1 with TRBJ2-7; the D gene is possibly TRBD2 (6 bases). The ends were cut back, 5 bases at V and 7 bases at J, with 21 bases in the middle. In germline, CDR1 is DFQATT, CDR2 SNEGSKA (reference sequence). The CDR3 extends over 14 amino acids. CDR3 in DNA: TGCAGTGCTCAATACCGGGGCCCGGCGGGAGAGCAGTACTTC. The encoded protein is CSAQYRGPAGEQYF.